The 23 T cell receptor beta chains below come from one sample, sequenced in a study of control samples from healthy donors and cancer patients. TCRdb's copy holds only in-frame clones and misses some; the assay was immunoSEQ multiplex PCR. The sample includes about 130,000 clones, about 92% of them seen just once. Input material: PBMCs. These receptors were obtained from a man in his fifties with head and neck cancer.

This chain joins TRBV19 and TRBJ1-1, with a weak D call TRBD1 (6 bases). Germline CDR1 reads LNHDA; CDR2 reads SQIVND (reference sequence). The CDR3 contains 18 residues. V gave up 7 bases and J gave up 2 bases, with 26 bases separating them. The CDR3 loop is CASIPRGRYWEGNTEAFF. The DNA for the CDR3 is TGTGCCAGTATCCCCAGGGGCCGGTACTGGGAGGGAAACACTGAAGCTTTCTTT.

This chain uses TRBV9 with TRBJ1-6; TRBD1 might be the D (5 bases). V was trimmed by 3 bases and J by 4 bases, leaving 8 bases between them. This CDR3 has 14 residues. Germline CDR1 reads SGDLS; CDR2 reads YYNGEE. This CDR3 is CASSARQYNSPLHF. CDR3 DNA: TGTGCCAGCAGCGCAAGACAGTATAATTCACCCCTCCACTTT.

V and J are TRBV9 and TRBJ2-2; D remains unclear. Trimming pared 2 bases from V and 8 bases from J, leaving 4 bases between. CDR1 and CDR2 (germline): SGDLS, YYNGEE. The CDR3 consists of 11 residues. In nucleotides, the CDR3 is TGTGCCAGCAGCGTCTCTGGGGAGCTGTTTTTT. Translating it yields CASSVSGELFF.

The V gene is TRBV10-3, the J gene TRBJ2-7; tentatively, D is TRBD1 (5 bases). Deletions cut 4 bases from V and 0 bases from J, with 13 bases between. In germline, CDR1 is ENHRY, CDR2 SYGVKD. CDR3 size: 15 residues. CDR3 protein: CAISGPTANSYEQYF. The DNA for the CDR3 is TGTGCCATCAGTGGACCGACAGCAAACTCCTACGAGCAGTACTTC.

The V gene is TRBV5-8, the J gene TRBJ2-3; 10 bases match TRBD2. V lost 4 bases to trimming and J lost 6 bases; unmatched junction nucleotides: 11. There are 16 residues in the CDR3. CDR1 and CDR2 from the germline V gene are SGHTS and YDEGEE. The CDR3 nucleotides read TGTGCCAGCAGCCGCGGACTAGCGGTAATTCTGGATACGCAGTATTTT. The encoded protein is CASSRGLAVILDTQYF.

This chain links TRBV18 with TRBJ2-7, with D perhaps TRBD2 (5 bases). This CDR3 has 13 amino acids. Germline V gives CDR1 KGHSH, CDR2 LQKENI. V was shortened by 6 bases and J by 1 base, with 10 bases between the two germline ends. The CDR3 loop is CASSSSRSYEQYF. CDR3 sequence (DNA): TGTGCCAGCTCCTCTAGCAGATCCTACGAGCAGTACTTC.

This chain joins TRBV29-1 and TRBJ2-1, with D possibly TRBD2 on 7 matching bases. V was trimmed by 4 bases and J by 13 bases, leaving 23 bases between them. This CDR3 is built from 14 residues. The germline V gene encodes CDR1 SQVTM and CDR2 ANQGSEA. The CDR3 sequence is CSVGIGGGARYQFF. CDR3 DNA: TGCAGCGTTGGTATTGGAGGGGGGGCGAGGTATCAGTTCTTC.

V is TRBV19 and J is TRBJ2-6; D is uncertain. The CDR3 consists of 17 residues. Germline V gene sequence: CDR1 LNHDA, CDR2 SQIVND (reference sequence). Trimming took off 7 bases at V and 1 base at J, with 17 bases between the two ends. CDR3 sequence reads: CASTTYWQTSGANVLTF. The DNA for the CDR3 is TGTGCCAGTACTACATACTGGCAAACATCTGGGGCCAACGTCCTGACTTTC.

The J gene is TRBJ2-3, the V gene TRBV11-3; 7 bases map to TRBD1. This CDR3 contains 14 residues. Trimming at V came to 1 base and at J to 3 bases, leaving 1 base not matched to a gene. The germline gives CDR1 SGHNT, CDR2 YENEEA. DNA for the CDR3: TGTGCCAGCAGCTTAGTACAGGGGACAGATACGCAGTATTTT. Translating gives CASSLVQGTDTQYF.

V gene TRBV28 combines with J gene TRBJ2-7, with D possibly matching TRBD1 (6 bases). This CDR3 comprises 12 residues. Trimming removed 5 bases from V and 6 bases from J, with 11 bases in between. Germline lookup yields CDR1 MDHEN and CDR2 SYDVKM. CDR3 sequence reads: CASSPQGFEQYF. CDR3 DNA: TGTGCCAGCAGTCCACAGGGATTCGAGCAGTACTTC.

This rearrangement joins TRBV12-3 or TRBV12-4 to TRBJ2-5; possibly TRBD1 for D (6 bases). V was shortened by 5 bases and J by 5 bases, with 12 bases between the two germline ends. This CDR3 has 13 residues. The CDR3: CASSTTGRETQYF. CDR3 sequence (DNA): TGTGCCAGCAGTACGACAGGACGGGAGACCCAGTACTTC.

This chain joins TRBV28 and TRBJ2-2, with no clear D. V was clipped by 7 bases and J by 6 bases, with 9 bases between them. In germline, CDR1 is MDHEN, CDR2 SYDVKM. The length of the CDR3 is 12 residues. The CDR3 protein is CASKIYAGELFF. The CDR3 DNA is TGTGCCAGCAAGATCTACGCCGGGGAGCTGTTTTTT.

This chain uses TRBV7-2 with TRBJ2-1; the D is unclear. The CDR3 totals 14 residues. V dropped 5 bases and J dropped 3 bases, with 11 bases sitting between them. Per the germline V gene, CDR1 is SGHTA and CDR2 is FQGNSA. The CDR3 spells CASSPPGFYNEQFF. The DNA for the CDR3 is TGTGCCAGCAGCCCTCCCGGGTTCTACAATGAGCAGTTCTTC.

The CDR3: CASSDNLSTDTQYF. Written as DNA, the CDR3 is TGTGCCAGCAGCGACAATCTGAGCACAGATACGCAGTATTTT. The rearrangement joins TRBV9 to TRBJ2-3; no clear D gene. The germline V and J ends were trimmed by 3 bases and 0 bases, with 8 bases remaining between them. The germline V gene has CDR1 SGDLS and CDR2 YYNGEE. The CDR3 runs 14 residues.

The CDR3: CASSPPPSGTDTQYF. In DNA form, the CDR3 reads TGTGCCAGCTCACCACCGCCTAGCGGCACAGATACGCAGTATTTT. The rearrangement uses TRBV18 and TRBJ2-3; the D gene is possibly TRBD2 (6 bases). V gave up 0 bases and J gave up 1 base, with 8 bases separating them. There are 15 residues in the CDR3. Germline-derived CDR1 and CDR2 are KGHSH and LQKENI.

V gene TRBV27 combines with J gene TRBJ2-2; D tentatively reads TRBD1 or TRBD2 (5 bases each). CDR3 length: 14 amino acids. Per germline, CDR1 MNHEY and CDR2 SMNVEV (reference sequence). Deletions cut 7 bases from V and 1 base from J, with 10 bases between. This CDR3 reads CASTGTLNTGELFF. The CDR3 DNA reads as TGTGCCAGCACCGGGACGTTGAACACCGGGGAGCTGTTTTTT.

This chain connects TRBV7-2 to TRBJ2-7; TRBD2 might be the D (6 bases). Trimming cost V 0 bases and J 0 bases, with 6 bases left between them. Germline V gene data show CDR1 as SGHTA and CDR2 as FQGNSA. The CDR3 length is 14 residues. DNA of the CDR3: TGTGCCAGCAGCTTAGCGGGGGGCTCCTACGAGCAGTACTTC. Its protein is CASSLAGGSYEQYF.

This clone showed up just once. The chain combines TRBV4-2 with TRBJ1-4; the match to TRBD1 covers 9 bases. Per the germline V gene, CDR1 is LGHNA and CDR2 is YNFKEQ. V dropped 0 bases and J dropped 7; count of bases not matched to a gene: 3. The CDR3 contains 15 residues. CDR3 coding DNA: TGTGCCAGCAGCCAAGAAGGGACAGGGAGTGAAAAACTGTTTTTT. This translates into CASSQEGTGSEKLFF.

This chain joins TRBV11-3 and TRBJ2-3, with D unresolved. This CDR3 contains 13 residues. Germline CDR1 SGHNT, CDR2 YENEEA. V was pared by 2 bases and J by 4 bases, with 7 bases between. Written as DNA, the CDR3 is TGTGCCAGCAGCTTAATGATGGCAGATACGCAGTATTTT. Translating gives CASSLMMADTQYF.

This chain uses TRBV28 with TRBJ2-3; D is undetermined. Trimming removed 5 bases from V and 0 bases from J, with 6 bases in between. This CDR3 is 13 amino acids long. CDR1 MDHEN and CDR2 SYDVKM come from the germline V gene. CDR3 sequence (DNA): TGTGCCAGCAGTGAGAGAAGCACAGATACGCAGTATTTT. This translates into CASSERSTDTQYF.

V is TRBV4-2 and J is TRBJ1-2, with 9 bases lining up with TRBD1. Trimming took 2 bases from V and 4 from J; bases not matched to a gene: 2. The CDR3 length is 14 residues. In germline, CDR1 is LGHNA, CDR2 YNFKEQ. CDR3 DNA sequence: TGTGCCAGCAGCCAACCGGGACAGGGCTATGGCTACACCTTC. Translation gives CASSQPGQGYGYTF.

The chain combines TRBV6-5 with TRBJ2-5; 7 bases are a match to TRBD1. CDR3 length: 14 residues. The V segment lost 3 bases and the J segment 7 bases; nucleotides outside the gene matches: 8. The germline V gene encodes CDR1 MNHEY and CDR2 SVGAGI. CDR3: CASSYPDRAGTQYF. Here the CDR3 DNA reads TGTGCCAGCAGTTATCCAGACAGGGCGGGGACCCAGTACTTC.

This clone appeared once. Relative to the germline gene, one junction end is altered; a read error may explain this. The J gene is TRBJ2-1, the V gene TRBV7-2; TRBD1 matches 9 bases. This CDR3 has 15 residues. Per the germline V gene, CDR1 is SGHTA and CDR2 is FQGNSA. CDR3 sequence reads: CASSVAGTGYNEQFF. CDR3 bases: TGTGCCAGCAGCGTAGCCGGGACAGGGTACAATGAGCAGTTCTTC.